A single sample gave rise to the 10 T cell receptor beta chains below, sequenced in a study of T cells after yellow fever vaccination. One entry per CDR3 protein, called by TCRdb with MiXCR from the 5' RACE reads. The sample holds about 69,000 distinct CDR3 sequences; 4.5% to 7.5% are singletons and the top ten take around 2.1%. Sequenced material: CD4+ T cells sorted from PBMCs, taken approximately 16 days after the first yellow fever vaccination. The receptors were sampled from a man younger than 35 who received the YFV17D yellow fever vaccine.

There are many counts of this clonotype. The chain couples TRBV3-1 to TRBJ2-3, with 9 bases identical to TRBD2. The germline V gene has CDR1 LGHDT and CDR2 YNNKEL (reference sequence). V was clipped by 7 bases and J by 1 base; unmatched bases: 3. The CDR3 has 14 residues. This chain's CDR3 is CASKPSGGTDTQYF. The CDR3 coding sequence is TGTGCCAGCAAACCTAGCGGGGGCACAGATACGCAGTATTTT.

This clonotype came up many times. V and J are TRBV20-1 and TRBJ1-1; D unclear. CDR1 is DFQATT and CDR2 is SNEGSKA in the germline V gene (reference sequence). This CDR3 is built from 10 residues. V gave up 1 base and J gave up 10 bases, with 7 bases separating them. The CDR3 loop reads CSARVVTAFF. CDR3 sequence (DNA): TGCAGTGCTAGAGTAGTTACAGCTTTCTTT.

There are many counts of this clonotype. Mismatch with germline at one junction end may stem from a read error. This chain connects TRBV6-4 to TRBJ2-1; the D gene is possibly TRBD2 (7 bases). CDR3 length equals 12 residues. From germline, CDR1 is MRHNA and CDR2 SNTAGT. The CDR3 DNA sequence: TGTGCCAGCAGTGACAGGGGGGGCCCGCAGTCCTTC. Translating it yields CASSDRGGPQSF.

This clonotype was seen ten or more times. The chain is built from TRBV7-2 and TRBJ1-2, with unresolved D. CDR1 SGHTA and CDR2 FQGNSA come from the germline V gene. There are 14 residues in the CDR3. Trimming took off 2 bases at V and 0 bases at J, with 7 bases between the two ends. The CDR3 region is CASSLHPTNYGYTF. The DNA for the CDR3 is TGTGCCAGCAGCTTACACCCAACTAACTATGGCTACACCTTC.

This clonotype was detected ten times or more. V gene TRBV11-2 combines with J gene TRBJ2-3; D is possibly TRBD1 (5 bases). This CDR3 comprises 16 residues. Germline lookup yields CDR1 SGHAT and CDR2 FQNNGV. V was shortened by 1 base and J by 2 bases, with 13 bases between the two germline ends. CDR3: CASSLAAGKPTDTQYF. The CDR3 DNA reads TGTGCCAGCAGCTTAGCGGCAGGGAAACCCACAGATACGCAGTATTTT.

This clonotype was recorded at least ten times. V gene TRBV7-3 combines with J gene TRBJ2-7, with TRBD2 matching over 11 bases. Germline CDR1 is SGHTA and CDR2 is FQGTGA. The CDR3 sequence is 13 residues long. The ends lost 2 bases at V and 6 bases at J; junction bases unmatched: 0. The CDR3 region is CASSLLAGGEQYF. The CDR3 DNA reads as TGTGCCAGCAGCTTACTAGCGGGGGGCGAGCAGTACTTC.

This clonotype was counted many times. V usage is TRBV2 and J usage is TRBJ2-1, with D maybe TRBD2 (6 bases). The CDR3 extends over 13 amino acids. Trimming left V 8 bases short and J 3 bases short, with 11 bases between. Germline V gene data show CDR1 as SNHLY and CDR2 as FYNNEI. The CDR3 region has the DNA TGTGCCAGCCGAACGGGAGTCTACAATGAGCAGTTCTTC. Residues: CASRTGVYNEQFF.

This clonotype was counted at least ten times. The CDR3 loop reads CASSSSGGNNEQFF. Here the CDR3 DNA reads TGCGCCAGCAGCTCTAGCGGGGGAAACAATGAGCAGTTCTTC. This chain joins TRBV5-1 and TRBJ2-1; 10 bases align to TRBD2. The CDR3 sequence is 14 residues long. Trimming removed 3 bases from V and 5 bases from J; junction bases left unmatched: 2. Germline loops: CDR1 SGHRS, CDR2 YFSETQ.

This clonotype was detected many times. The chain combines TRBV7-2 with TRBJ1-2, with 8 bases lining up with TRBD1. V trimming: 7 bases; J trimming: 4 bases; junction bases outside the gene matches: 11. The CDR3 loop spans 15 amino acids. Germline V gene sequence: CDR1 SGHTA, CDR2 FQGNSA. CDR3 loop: CASTHTGGVGYGYTF. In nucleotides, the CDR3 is TGTGCCAGCACCCACACAGGGGGTGTCGGCTATGGCTACACCTTC.

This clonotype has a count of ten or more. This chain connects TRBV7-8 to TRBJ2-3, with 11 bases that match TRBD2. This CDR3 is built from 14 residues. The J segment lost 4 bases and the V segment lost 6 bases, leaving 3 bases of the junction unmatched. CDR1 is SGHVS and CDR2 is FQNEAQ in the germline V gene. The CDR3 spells CASSKGLAADTQYF. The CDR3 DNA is TGTGCCAGCAGTAAGGGACTAGCGGCAGATACGCAGTATTTT.